This TCR beta chain was documented in a study of T cells after yellow fever vaccination. The wider study: For low cell numbers, libraries were made with SMART-Seq v4 Ultra Low Input.

Findings and caveats of the study: Re-detected after boosting: most primary clones, approximately 97% of CD4 and roughly 88% of CD8.

The germline V and J ends were trimmed by 6 bases and 5 bases, with 16 bases remaining between them. The CDR3 contains 14 residues. Per the germline V gene, CDR1 is SGHTA and CDR2 is FQGTGA. TCRdb fed the 5' RACE reads into MiXCR, producing one record per CDR3 protein. The sample lists about 340,000 distinct CDR3 sequences, 8.7% occurring once. A few counts support this clonotype. Its antigen is undetermined. V and J are TRBV7-3 and TRBJ1-1; weak D call: TRBD1 (5 bases). Sequenced material: PBMCs, taken on the day of the first yellow fever vaccination. This clonotype was obtained from a man younger than 35 who received the YFV17D yellow fever vaccine. The CDR3 is CASSRRTGETEAFF. Written as DNA, the CDR3 is TGTGCCAGCAGTCGTCGAACGGGGGAAACTGAAGCTTTCTTT.